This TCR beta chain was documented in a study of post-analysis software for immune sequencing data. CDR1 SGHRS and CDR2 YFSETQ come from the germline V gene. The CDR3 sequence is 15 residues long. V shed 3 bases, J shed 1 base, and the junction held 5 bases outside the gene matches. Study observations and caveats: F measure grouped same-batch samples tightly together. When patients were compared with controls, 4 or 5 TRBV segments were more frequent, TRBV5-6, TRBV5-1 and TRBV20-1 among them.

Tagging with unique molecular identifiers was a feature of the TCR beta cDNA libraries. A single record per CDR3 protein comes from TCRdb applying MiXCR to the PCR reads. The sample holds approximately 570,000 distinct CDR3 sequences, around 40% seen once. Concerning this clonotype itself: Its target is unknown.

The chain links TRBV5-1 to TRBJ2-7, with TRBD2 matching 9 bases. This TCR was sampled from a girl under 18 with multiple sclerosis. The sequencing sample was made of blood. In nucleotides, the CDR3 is TGCGCCAGCAGCTCAGAAAGCGGGAGGTCCTACGAGCAGTACTTC. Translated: CASSSESGRSYEQYF. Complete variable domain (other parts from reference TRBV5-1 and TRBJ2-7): KAGVTQTPRYLIKTRGQQVTLSCSPISGHRSVSWYQQTPGQGLQFLFEYFSETQRNKGNFPGRFSGRQFSNSRSEMNVSTLELGDSALYLCASSSESGRSYEQYFGPGTRLTVT.